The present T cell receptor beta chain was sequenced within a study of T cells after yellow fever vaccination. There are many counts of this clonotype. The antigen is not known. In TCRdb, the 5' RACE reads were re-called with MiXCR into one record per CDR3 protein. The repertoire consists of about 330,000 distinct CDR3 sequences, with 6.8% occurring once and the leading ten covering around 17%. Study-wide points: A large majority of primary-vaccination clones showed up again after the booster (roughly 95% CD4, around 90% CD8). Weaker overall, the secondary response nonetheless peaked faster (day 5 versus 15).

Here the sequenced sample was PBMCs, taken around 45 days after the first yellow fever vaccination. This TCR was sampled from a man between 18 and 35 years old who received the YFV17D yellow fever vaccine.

The CDR3 loop is CAISESAGTGRGGNQPQHF. Here the CDR3 DNA reads TGTGCCATCAGTGAGTCGGCCGGGACAGGCCGAGGTGGCAATCAGCCCCAGCATTTT. The chain uses TRBV10-3 and TRBJ1-5; TRBD1 agrees at 8 bases. Germline loops: CDR1 ENHRY, CDR2 SYGVKD. V was pared by 0 bases and J by 2 bases, with 12 bases of the junction left unmatched. The CDR3 has 19 residues.